Ten or more counts support the clone carrying this TCR beta chain. The target antigen is unknown. This entry comes from a study of regulatory T cells in long-lasting Graves disease. Whole-study results and caveats: Possibly, too few samples lowered accuracy.

Investigators prepared the TCR beta libraries by applying iRepertoire HTBI primers and Arm-PCR of CDR3 regions. TCRdb passed the multiplex PCR reads through MiXCR, listing each CDR3 protein once. Among 450,000 to 600,000 distinct CDR3 sequences listed, 15% to 20% were seen once. The V gene lost 4 bases and the J gene lost 4 bases, with 15 bases spanning the gap. CDR3 length: 14 residues. The V gene's germline CDR1 is DFQATT and CDR2 SNEGSKA (reference sequence). Time point meaning: newly diagnosed GD, antithyroid drugs for less than 3 months. Scientists built the TCR library using RNA that was extracted from PBMCs. Patients were enrolled at an endocrinology department in Xi'an, China. The sample was also linked to a second study, of T cells in Graves' hyperthyroidism and ophthalmopathy.

The chain is built from TRBV20-1 and TRBJ2-3; perhaps D is TRBD1 or TRBD2 (5 bases each). This receptor was taken from a middle-aged man with Graves disease. Source: peripheral blood mononuclear cells (PBMCs), taken at new diagnosis, from a patient treated with antithyroid drugs. CDR3 DNA sequence: TGCAGTGCTACGGGACCCTTTGTGGCAGATACGCAGTATTTT. Protein sequence: CSATGPFVADTQYF.